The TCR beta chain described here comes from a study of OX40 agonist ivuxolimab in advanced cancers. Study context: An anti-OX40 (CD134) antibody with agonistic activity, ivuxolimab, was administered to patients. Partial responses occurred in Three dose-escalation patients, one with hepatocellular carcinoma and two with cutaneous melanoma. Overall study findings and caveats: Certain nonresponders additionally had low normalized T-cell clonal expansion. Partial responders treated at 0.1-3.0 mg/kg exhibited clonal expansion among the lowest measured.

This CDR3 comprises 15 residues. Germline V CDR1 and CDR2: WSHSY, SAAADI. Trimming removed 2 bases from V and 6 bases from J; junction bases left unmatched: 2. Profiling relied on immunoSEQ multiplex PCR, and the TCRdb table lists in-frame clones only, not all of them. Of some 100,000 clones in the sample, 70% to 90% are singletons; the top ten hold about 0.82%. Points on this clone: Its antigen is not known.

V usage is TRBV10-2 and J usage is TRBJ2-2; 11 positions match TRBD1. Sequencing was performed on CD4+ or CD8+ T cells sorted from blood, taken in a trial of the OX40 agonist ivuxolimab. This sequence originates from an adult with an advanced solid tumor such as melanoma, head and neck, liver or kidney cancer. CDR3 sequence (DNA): TGCGCCAGCAGTGAGCGGGGACAGGGGGCCGGGGAGCTGTTTTTT. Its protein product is CASSERGQGAGELFF.